A selection of T cell receptor beta chains follows, all from one sample in a study of T cell clones after liver transplantation. Profiling relied on immunoSEQ multiplex PCR, and the TCRdb table lists in-frame clones only, not all of them. Of 500 to 700 clones detected, approximately 60% appear once; the ten largest clones hold less than 50%. No antigen has been identified for these receptors. The sequenced sample consisted of CD8+ T cells from cultured PBMCs. These receptor sequences come from a human patient who received a liver transplant. Some T cells may be supplied by the graft donor. CDR3s include the opening cysteine and the closing phenylalanine or tryptophan. D genes are given only for firm matches. Clone size is shown for a subset of rows, as once, few, many or a class of expanded clone.

TRBV4-1	TRBD1	large	TRBJ1-1	CASSQKGQGGTEAFF	TGCGCCAGCAGCCAAAAAGGACAGGGGGGCACTGAAGCTTTCTTT
TRBV19	TRBD1	few	TRBJ1-1	CASLGDRGPYPNTEAFF	TGTGCCAGTTTGGGTGACAGGGGGCCTTACCCGAACACTGAAGCTTTCTTT
TRBV28	NA	NA	TRBJ2-5	CASSFAEGQETQYF	TGTGCCAGCAGTTTTGCGGAAGGCCAAGAGACCCAGTACTTC
TRBV9	TRBD1	large	TRBJ2-6	CASRGQDGSGANVLTF	TGTGCCAGCAGAGGACAGGACGGCTCCGGGGCCAACGTCCTGACTTTC
TRBV4-3	NA	NA	TRBJ2-1	CASSRGDSQRDEQFF	TGCGCCAGCAGCCGGGGGGACTCTCAACGGGATGAGCAGTTCTTC
TRBV19	TRBD2	NA	TRBJ2-1	CASSTGLAGAYNEQFF	TGTGCCAGTAGTACCGGACTAGCGGGAGCCTACAATGAGCAGTTCTTC
TRBV9	TRBD2	NA	TRBJ2-1	CASSVGGSANNEQFF	TGTGCCAGCAGCGTAGGCGGGAGCGCAAACAATGAGCAGTTCTTC
TRBV5-1	TRBD1	NA	TRBJ1-1	CASRQYPGTEYMNTEAFF	TGCGCCAGCAGGCAGTACCCCGGGACAGAATATATGAACACTGAAGCTTTCTTT
TRBV6-6	NA	NA	TRBJ1-1	CASSYAVNTEAFF	TGTGCCAGCAGTTACGCGGTGAACACTGAAGCTTTCTTT
TRBV6-5	TRBD2	NA	TRBJ2-5	CASSWAGEQETQYF	TGTGCCAGCAGTTGGGCGGGGGAGCAAGAGACCCAGTACTTC
TRBV6-1	NA	NA	TRBJ2-5	CASSEDGLGVRRETQYF	TGTGCCAGCAGTGAAGACGGATTGGGGGTTCGTCGCGAGACCCAGTACTTC
TRBV4-3	TRBD1	large	TRBJ1-4	CASSQDGPGGQGPEKLFF	TGCGCCAGCAGCCAAGACGGGCCGGGGGGACAGGGCCCTGAAAAACTGTTTTTT
TRBV19	NA	few	TRBJ1-5	CASSIGFRGNQPQHF	TGTGCCAGTAGTATCGGGTTTAGGGGCAATCAGCCCCAGCATTTT
TRBV9	NA	NA	TRBJ1-3	CASSQSGGRYTIYF	TGTGCCAGCAGCCAGTCGGGGGGGCGATACACCATATATTTT
TRBV29-1	NA	NA	TRBJ1-1	CSAGGGETEAFF	TGCAGCGCGGGGGGAGGGGAAACTGAAGCTTTCTTT
TRBV28	TRBD2	NA	TRBJ2-3	CASSRLAARDTQYF	TGTGCCAGCAGCAGACTAGCGGCCAGGGATACGCAGTATTTT
TRBV19	NA	large	TRBJ2-1	CASTVRLAHNEQFF	TGTGCCAGTACGGTTCGGTTGGCCCACAATGAGCAGTTCTTC
TRBV4-3	TRBD2	large	TRBJ2-1	CASSQGLVGNEQFF	TGCGCCAGCAGCCAGGGACTAGTGGGCAATGAGCAGTTCTTC
TRBV4-3	TRBD2	NA	TRBJ2-7	CASSLERGKTYEQYF	TGCGCCAGCAGCCTGGAGCGGGGGAAAACCTACGAGCAGTACTTC
TRBV28	NA	NA	TRBJ2-2	CASSLANTGELFF	TGTGCCAGCAGTTTGGCAAACACCGGGGAGCTGTTTTTT
TRBV4-1	NA	NA	TRBJ1-2	CASSQDDRDGYTF	TGCGCCAGCAGCCAAGACGACCGCGATGGCTACACCTTC
TRBV15	TRBD1	NA	TRBJ1-1	CATSFLDRGRTEAFF	TGTGCCACCAGCTTCTTGGACAGGGGGCGGACTGAAGCTTTCTTT
TRBV6-5	NA	hyperexpanded	TRBJ1-3	CASSYRGYGNTIYF	TGTGCCAGCAGTTACAGGGGCTATGGAAACACCATATATTTT
TRBV11-2	NA	few	TRBJ1-5	CASSLGGGGRAQHF	TGTGCCAGCAGCTTAGGCGGCGGGGGTAGGGCCCAGCATTTT
TRBV6-6	NA	large	TRBJ2-1	CASSYSYNEQFF	TGTGCCAGCAGTTACTCATACAATGAGCAGTTCTTC
TRBV4-3	NA	NA	TRBJ2-7	CASSQELQGGRDEQYF	TGCGCCAGCAGCCAGGAACTACAGGGAGGTCGGGACGAGCAGTACTTC
TRBV7-9	NA	NA	TRBJ2-7	CASSLVGYEQYF	TGTGCCAGCAGCTTGGTAGGATACGAGCAGTACTTC
TRBV7-8	NA	NA	TRBJ2-7	CASRPLGYSYEQYF	TGTGCCAGCAGGCCCCTGGGCTACTCCTACGAGCAGTACTTC
TRBV5-3	NA	NA	TRBJ2-7	CASSLVGYEQYF	TGTGCCAGCAGCTTGGTAGGATACGAGCAGTACTTC
TRBV7-2	TRBD2	few	TRBJ2-7	CASSALLAGGNEQYF	TGTGCCAGCAGCGCACTACTAGCGGGGGGGAACGAGCAGTACTTC
TRBV28	NA	NA	TRBJ2-7	CASSFSYEQYF	TGTGCCAGCAGTTTCAGCTACGAGCAGTACTTC
TRBV27	NA	NA	TRBJ1-5	CASHPGGFGQPQHF	TGTGCCAGTCATCCTGGGGGGTTTGGGCAGCCCCAGCATTTT
TRBV9	NA	few	TRBJ1-6	CASSVSGGHSPLHF	TGTGCCAGCAGCGTCTCGGGGGGGCATTCACCCCTCCACTTT
TRBV7-1	TRBD1	NA	TRBJ2-7	CASSFGTGASYEQYF	TGTGCCAGCAGCTTCGGGACAGGGGCGTCCTACGAGCAGTACTTC
TRBV4-1	TRBD1	large	TRBJ2-7	CASSQENRGHEQYF	TGCGCCAGCAGCCAAGAGAACAGGGGCCACGAGCAGTACTTC
TRBV27	NA	NA	TRBJ2-1	CASSFRGDYNSYNEQFF	TGTGCCAGCAGTTTTCGGGGAGACTATAACTCCTACAATGAGCAGTTCTTC
TRBV5-6	NA	NA	TRBJ1-5	CASSPGPDSNQPQHF	TGTGCCAGCAGCCCGGGTCCTGATAGCAATCAGCCCCAGCATTTT
TRBV8-2	NA	NA	TRBJ2-6	CGSGHRVTQSRANVLTF	TGTGGCAGCGGTCACAGGGTAACACAAAGCCGGGCCAACGTCCTGACTTTC
TRBV7-9	NA	NA	TRBJ1-3	CASSTQMDRENTIYF	TGTGCCAGCAGCACACAAATGGACAGAGAAAACACCATATATTTT
TRBV5-6	NA	few	TRBJ1-2	CASSSDEYYYGYTF	TGTGCCAGCAGCTCGGACGAGTATTACTATGGCTACACCTTC
TRBV19	NA	NA	TRBJ2-7	CASNAGLDYEQYF	TGTGCCAGTAATGCGGGACTGGACTACGAGCAGTACTTC
TRBV4-3	NA	NA	TRBJ2-2	CASSQDRVSNTGELFF	TGCGCCAGCAGCCAAGATAGAGTTTCGAACACCGGGGAGCTGTTTTTT
TRBV25-1	NA	NA	TRBJ1-1	CASSEFPTLSDTEAFF	TGTGCCAGCAGTGAATTTCCAACTTTGTCGGACACTGAAGCTTTCTTT
TRBV19	TRBD1	NA	TRBJ1-4	CASTPGQLVTNEKLFF	TGTGCCAGTACCCCGGGACAGCTGGTAACTAATGAAAAACTGTTTTTT
TRBV21-1	NA	NA	TRBJ1-1	CASSKRGGQMNTEAFF	TGTGCCAGCAGCAAAAGGGGGGGACAGATGAACACTGAAGCTTTCTTT